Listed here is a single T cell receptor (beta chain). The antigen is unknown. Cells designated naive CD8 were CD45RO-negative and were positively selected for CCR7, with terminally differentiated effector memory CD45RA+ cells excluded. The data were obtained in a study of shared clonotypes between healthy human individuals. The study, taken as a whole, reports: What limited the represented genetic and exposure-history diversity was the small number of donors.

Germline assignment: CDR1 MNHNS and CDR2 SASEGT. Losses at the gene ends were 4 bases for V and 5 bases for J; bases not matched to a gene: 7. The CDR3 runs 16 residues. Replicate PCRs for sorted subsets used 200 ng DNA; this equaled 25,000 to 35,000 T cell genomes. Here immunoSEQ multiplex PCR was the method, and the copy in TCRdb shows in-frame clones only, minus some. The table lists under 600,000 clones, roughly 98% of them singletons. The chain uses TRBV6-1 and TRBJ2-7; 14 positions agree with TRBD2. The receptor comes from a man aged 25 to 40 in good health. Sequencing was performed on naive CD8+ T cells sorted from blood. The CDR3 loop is CASSATRLAGGDEQYF. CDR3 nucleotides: TGTGCCAGCAGTGCGACTCGACTAGCGGGAGGGGACGAGCAGTACTTC.